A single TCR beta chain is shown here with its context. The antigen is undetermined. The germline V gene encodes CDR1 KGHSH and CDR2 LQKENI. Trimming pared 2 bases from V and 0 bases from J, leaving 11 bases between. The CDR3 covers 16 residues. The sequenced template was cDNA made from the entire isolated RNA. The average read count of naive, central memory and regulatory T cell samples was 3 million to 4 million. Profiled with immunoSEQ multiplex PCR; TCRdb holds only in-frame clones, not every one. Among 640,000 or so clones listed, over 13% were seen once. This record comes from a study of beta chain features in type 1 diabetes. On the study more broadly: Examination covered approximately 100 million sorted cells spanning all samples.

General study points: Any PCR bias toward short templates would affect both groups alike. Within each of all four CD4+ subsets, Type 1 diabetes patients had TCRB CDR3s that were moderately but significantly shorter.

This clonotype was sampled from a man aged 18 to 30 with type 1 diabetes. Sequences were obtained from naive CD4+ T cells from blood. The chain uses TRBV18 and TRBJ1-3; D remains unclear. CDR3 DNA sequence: TGTGCCAGCTCACCATTTGAATTAAGCTCTGGAAACACCATATATTTT. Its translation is CASSPFELSSGNTIYF.